The 3 T cell receptor beta chains given below trace back to one sample, sequenced in a study of sequential checkpoint blockade in melanoma. Specified treatment: randomized to nivolumab then ipilimumab (arm A) or the reverse (arm B). Assay: immunoSEQ multiplex PCR; the TCRdb copy retains only in-frame clones and omits some. The sample includes about 26,000 clones, 75% to 80% of them seen just once. The input for sequencing was CD8+ T cells sorted from blood (inferred from file names), taken from a patient given nivolumab and ipilimumab in sequence. The origin of the receptors is a human donor with melanoma.

The V call is TRBV7-3, the J call TRBJ2-3; 7 nucleotides align to TRBD1. The germline gives CDR1 SGHTA, CDR2 FQGTGA. The CDR3 is 15 amino acids. The trim removed 3 bases at V and 2 bases at J, leaving 5 bases unmatched. Here the CDR3 reads CASSFGTAFTDTQYF. In DNA form, the CDR3 reads TGTGCCAGCAGCTTCGGGACAGCCTTCACAGATACGCAGTATTTT.

This clone was recorded once. CDR3 sequence reads: CASSPTPGVRTEAFF. The CDR3 DNA follows: TGTGCCAGCAGCCCAACCCCAGGGGTACGGACTGAAGCTTTCTTT. The V and J genes are TRBV7-2 and TRBJ1-1; D may be TRBD1 (6 bases). The CDR3 contains 15 residues. Trimming removed 5 bases at V and 5 bases at J, with 18 bases between. Germline V lookup: CDR1 SGHTA, CDR2 FQGNSA.

This clone has a single count. V is TRBV7-8 and J is TRBJ2-7; TRBD2 is a possible D gene (5 bases). This CDR3 region has 15 residues. CDR1 is SGHVS, CDR2 FQNEAQ, per germline. Trimming shortened V by 5 bases and J by 3 bases, and 17 bases separated the two germline ends. The CDR3 DNA reads TGTGCCAGCAGCCAAGACTACCTCTTAATCTACGAGCAGTACTTC. Translating gives CASSQDYLLIYEQYF.